These 21 T cell receptor beta chains share one sample of origin, sequenced in a study of blood T cell repertoires in COVID-19. Sequenced by immunoSEQ multiplex PCR; TCRdb stores in-frame clones only, minus some. The profile shows 50,000 to 65,000 clones, about four fifths of them singletons. Sample: peripheral blood. All receptors derive from a woman aged 60 to 75 with acute or convalescent COVID-19.

This clone has only a few counts. J is TRBJ2-7 and V is TRBV2, with D maybe TRBD2 (6 bases). Germline CDR1 reads SNHLY; CDR2 reads FYNNEI. This CDR3 has 14 residues. The V and J ends lost 8 bases and 7 bases respectively, with 21 bases between them. The chain's CDR3 is CASRPGTGEGEQYF. CDR3 DNA sequence: TGTGCCAGCCGACCAGGAACGGGAGAGGGGGAGCAGTACTTC.

The V gene is TRBV14, the J gene TRBJ2-3; 7 bases line up with TRBD2. There are 16 residues in the CDR3. With 5 bases clipped from V and 2 bases from J, the junction kept 10 bases outside the gene matches. CDR1 is SGHDN and CDR2 is FVKESK in the germline V gene. CDR3 in amino acids: CASSFSGGGDTDTQYF. The CDR3 coding sequence is TGTGCCAGCAGCTTTTCTGGCGGGGGAGACACAGATACGCAGTATTTT. Combining the CDR3 with reference TRBV14 and TRBJ2-3 gives the whole variable domain EAGVTQFPSHSVIEKGQTVTLRCDPISGHDNLYWYRRVMGKEIKFLLHFVKESKQDESGMPNNRFLAERTGGTYSTLKVQPAELEDSGVYFCASSFSGGGDTDTQYFGPGTRLTVL.

This chain connects TRBV19 to TRBJ1-1; D is ambiguous. CDR3 length: 13 amino acids. Germline CDR1 LNHDA, CDR2 SQIVND (reference sequence). Trimming pared 8 bases from V and 5 bases from J, leaving 15 bases between. CDR3 bases: TGTGCCAGTCAGCGAGGGCAGACGACTGAAGCTTTCTTT. Its protein is CASQRGQTTEAFF.

This rearrangement joins TRBV19 to TRBJ2-7, with D perhaps matching TRBD1 (6 bases). In germline, CDR1 is LNHDA, CDR2 SQIVND (reference sequence). This CDR3 is 16 amino acids long. V was shortened by 9 bases and J by 3 bases, with 24 bases between the two germline ends. CDR3 protein: CASSSDVWTASYEQYF. CDR3 DNA sequence: TGTGCCAGCTCCTCGGACGTATGGACAGCCAGCTACGAGCAGTACTTC.

V usage is TRBV2 and J usage is TRBJ1-4; tentative D call: TRBD1 (5 bases). CDR1 SNHLY and CDR2 FYNNEI come from the germline V gene. Trimming pared 2 bases from V and 4 bases from J, leaving 11 bases between. The length of the CDR3 is 15 residues. For the CDR3, the DNA is TGTGCCAGCAGTGAAATGGGACTCATTAATGAAAAACTGTTTTTT. The encoded protein is CASSEMGLINEKLFF.

This clone was observed a handful of times. The CDR3 reads CASSLQQGATSEAFF. In nucleotides, the CDR3 is TGTGCCAGCAGTTTACAACAGGGGGCGACTAGTGAAGCTTTCTTT. The rearrangement joins TRBV6-5 to TRBJ1-1, with 9 bases matching TRBD1. Germline V gene lookup returns CDR1 MNHEY and CDR2 SVGAGI. V gave up 4 bases and J gave up 7 bases; unmatched junction bases: 10. The CDR3 is 15 amino acids.

The chain joins TRBV24-1 to TRBJ2-2, with no clear D. This CDR3 spans 18 amino acids. V lost 2 bases and J lost 0, with 15 bases in between. The germline V gene encodes CDR1 KGHDR and CDR2 SFDVKD. The CDR3 loop is CATSDSSLRGSNTGELFF. For the CDR3, the DNA is TGTGCCACCAGTGATTCCTCCCTCCGAGGTTCGAACACCGGGGAGCTGTTTTTT.

This clone was seen only once. The chain recombines TRBV4-2 with TRBJ1-5; D gene unclear. Trimming shortened V by 1 base and J by 0 bases, and 13 bases separated the two germline ends. The CDR3 is 17 residues long. Germline V CDR1 and CDR2: LGHNA, YNFKEQ. DNA of the CDR3: TGTGCCAGCAGCCAAGTATTCGGGGAAAATAGCAATCAGCCCCAGCATTTT. Translating gives CASSQVFGENSNQPQHF.

This chain links TRBV11-1 with TRBJ2-7; D gene unclear. The V and J ends lost 6 bases and 6 bases respectively, with 9 bases between them. This CDR3 is 11 amino acids long. Germline V lookup: CDR1 SGHAT, CDR2 FQDESV (reference sequence). CDR3 loop: CASSQASEQYF. In DNA form, the CDR3 reads TGTGCCAGCAGTCAAGCAAGCGAGCAGTACTTC.

The chain recombines TRBV6-5 with TRBJ1-3; 8 positions agree with TRBD1. From germline, CDR1 is MNHEY and CDR2 SVGAGI. Trimming at V came to 7 bases and at J to 0 bases, leaving 2 bases not matched to a gene. This CDR3 has 14 residues. The CDR3 loop is CASTTGGSGNTIYF. The CDR3 nucleotides are TGTGCCAGCACCACAGGGGGCTCTGGAAACACCATATATTTT.

This clone has just one count. The chain is built from TRBV15 and TRBJ2-3; D remains ambiguous. Per the germline V gene, CDR1 is LNHNV and CDR2 is YYDKDF (reference sequence). Trimming removed 6 bases from V and 0 bases from J, with 13 bases in between. This CDR3 comprises 15 residues. For the CDR3, the DNA is TGTGCCACCAGTAGCCTAGGAACTAGCACAGATACGCAGTATTTT. Translated, it gives CATSSLGTSTDTQYF.

The chain is built from TRBV7-2 and TRBJ2-1, with TRBD2 matching 10 bases. The V gene end was trimmed by 5 bases and the J gene end by 0 bases; junction bases not matched to a gene: 10. This CDR3 contains 18 residues. The germline V gene encodes CDR1 SGHTA and CDR2 FQGNSA. The CDR3 sequence is CASSGSSGGPSSYNEQFF. The CDR3 DNA reads TGTGCCAGCAGCGGGTCTAGCGGGGGTCCTAGCTCCTACAATGAGCAGTTCTTC.

This clone was detected only a few times. The chain has TRBV9 and TRBJ2-5; 9 bases align to TRBD2. Germline CDR1 is SGDLS and CDR2 is YYNGEE. Trimming removed 4 bases from V and 1 base from J; junction bases left unmatched: 11. This CDR3 has 17 residues. CDR3 in amino acids: CASSPGGAGGLQETQYF. In DNA, the CDR3 is TGTGCCAGCAGCCCAGGAGGGGCGGGGGGGCTCCAAGAGACCCAGTACTTC.

This chain joins TRBV9 and TRBJ2-2; 7 bases match TRBD2. Germline values: CDR1 SGDLS, CDR2 YYNGEE. This CDR3 has 14 residues. V lost 4 bases, J lost 7 bases, and 7 bases stayed unmatched. This chain's CDR3 is CASSPGGGIGELFF. CDR3 nucleotide sequence: TGTGCCAGCAGCCCCGGCGGGGGTATCGGGGAGCTGTTTTTT.

The chain links TRBV19 to TRBJ2-7, with TRBD1 matching 10 bases. V shed 0 bases, J shed 3 bases, and the junction held 11 bases outside the gene matches. The germline V gene has CDR1 LNHDA and CDR2 SQIVND (reference sequence). The CDR3 extends over 18 amino acids. CDR3 bases: TGTGCCAGTAGTATAGATGGAAGATGGACAGGGGGGAGCTACGAGCAGTACTTC. It translates to CASSIDGRWTGGSYEQYF.

This clone was observed a few times. The genes are TRBV19 and TRBJ2-4, with 7 bases aligning to TRBD1. The V gene's germline CDR1 is LNHDA and CDR2 SQIVND (reference sequence). V was pared by 3 bases and J by 1 base, with 3 bases of the junction left unmatched. The CDR3 runs to 15 residues. CDR3 sequence (DNA): TGTGCCAGTAGTATGGGACAGCTGGCCAAAAACATTCAGTACTTC. Translation: CASSMGQLAKNIQYF. The complete variable domain, with remaining parts taken from reference TRBV19 and TRBJ2-4, reads DGGITQSPKYLFRKEGQNVTLSCEQNLNHDAMYWYRQDPGQGLRLIYYSQIVNDFQKGDIAEGYSVSREKKESFPLTVTSAQKNPTAFYLCASSMGQLAKNIQYFGAGTRLSVL.

The CDR3 spells CAFRRLPNTGELFF. CDR3 in DNA: TGTGCCTTTAGAAGACTCCCGAACACCGGGGAGCTGTTTTTT. The chain joins TRBV30 to TRBJ2-2; D gene unclear. The CDR3 covers 14 residues. V dropped 7 bases and J dropped 0 bases, with 12 bases sitting between them. Germline lookup yields CDR1 GTSNPN and CDR2 SVGIG (reference sequence).

The chain uses TRBV4-1 and TRBJ2-2; 9 bases are shared with TRBD2. Germline CDR1 and CDR2: MGHRA and YSYEKL. Unmatched junction bases numbered 6, after V lost 3 bases and J lost 4 bases. The CDR3 spans 16 residues. DNA of the CDR3: TGCGCCAGCAGCCACGGGCTAGCGGGGTTCACCGGGGAGCTGTTTTTT. Its translation is CASSHGLAGFTGELFF.

This clone was recorded once. V and J are TRBV5-6 and TRBJ2-7; a possible D gene is TRBD2 (6 bases). Germline CDR1 SGHDT, CDR2 YYEEEE. There are 14 residues in the CDR3. V was pared by 3 bases and J by 1 base, with 11 bases between. The CDR3 coding sequence is TGTGCCAGCAGCTGGGGGGAAACGTCCTACGAGCAGTACTTC. It translates to CASSWGETSYEQYF.

The chain recombines TRBV6-5 with TRBJ2-1, with TRBD2 identical over 9 bases. The CDR3 has 16 residues. Trimming at V came to 0 bases and at J to 1 base, leaving 1 base not matched to a gene. CDR1 and CDR2 (germline): MNHEY, SVGAGI. The CDR3 is CASSYSSGRSYNEQFF. CDR3 DNA sequence: TGTGCCAGCAGTTACTCCAGCGGGAGGTCCTACAATGAGCAGTTCTTC.

The J gene is TRBJ1-6, the V gene TRBV19; TRBD1 matches 8 bases. Unmatched junction bases numbered 8, after V lost 4 bases and J lost 6 bases. In germline, CDR1 is LNHDA, CDR2 SQIVND (reference sequence). The length of the CDR3 is 16 residues. The DNA for the CDR3 is TGTGCCAGTAGTACGGGAGACAGGGGCCCTAATTCACCCCTCCACTTT. This gives the protein CASSTGDRGPNSPLHF.